The 27 T cell receptor beta chains below were found in one sample sequenced in a study of cytomegalovirus exposure and HLA in healthy donors. Some clones are missing from TCRdb's copy, which holds only in-frame ones; the method was immunoSEQ multiplex PCR. Of some 100,000 clones in the sample, about nine tenths were seen once. The source material was PBMCs. The receptors here all came from a man aged 18 to 29 in good health and CMV-seropositive.

The rearrangement uses TRBV19 and TRBJ1-6, with D perhaps TRBD1 (6 bases). This CDR3 has 16 residues. Per the germline V gene, CDR1 is LNHDA and CDR2 is SQIVND (reference sequence). Trimming removed 4 bases from V and 0 bases from J, with 10 bases in between. The DNA of the CDR3 is TGTGCCAGTAGTAGAGGACAGAGCTCCTATAATTCACCCCTCCACTTT. Translation gives CASSRGQSSYNSPLHF.

This clone was counted once. This chain connects TRBV6-1 to TRBJ2-5, with D maybe TRBD1 (6 bases). Germline values: CDR1 MNHNS, CDR2 SASEGT. Trimming shortened V by 6 bases and J by 2 bases, and 16 bases separated the two germline ends. The CDR3 sequence is 15 residues long. The chain's CDR3 is CASRPFTGKQETQYF. CDR3 bases: TGTGCCAGCAGGCCTTTCACAGGGAAACAAGAGACCCAGTACTTC.

This chain joins TRBV7-9 and TRBJ1-1; the D gene is possibly TRBD1 (5 bases). The CDR3 has 14 amino acids. V lost 5 bases, J lost 6 bases, and 16 bases lay in between. The germline V gene encodes CDR1 SEHNR and CDR2 FQNEAQ (reference sequence). The CDR3 loop is CASSRDKGFAEAFF. CDR3 coding DNA: TGTGCCAGCAGCCGAGATAAGGGGTTCGCTGAAGCTTTCTTT.

V gene TRBV14 combines with J gene TRBJ2-7; tentatively, D is TRBD1 (6 bases). The CDR3 is made up of 15 amino acids. V lost 4 bases and J lost 3, with 16 bases in between. Per the germline V gene, CDR1 is SGHDN and CDR2 is FVKESK. The CDR3: CASSLRDTGFYEQYF. The CDR3, as DNA: TGTGCCAGCAGCCTCCGGGACACAGGATTCTACGAGCAGTACTTC.

This clone occurred a few times. The chain recombines TRBV7-2 with TRBJ2-7; 12 bases agree with TRBD2. V lost 5 bases and J lost 4; bases outside the gene matches: 6. The CDR3 extends over 15 amino acids. Germline CDR1 reads SGHTA; CDR2 reads FQGNSA. The CDR3 DNA sequence: TGTGCCAGCAGCGGTCTAGCGGGGGGGCTGTACGAGCAGTACTTC. Its translation is CASSGLAGGLYEQYF.

The genes are TRBV6-1 and TRBJ1-3; D is perhaps TRBD1 (5 bases). V lost 5 bases to trimming and J lost 0 bases, with 11 bases between them. The CDR3 loop spans 15 amino acids. CDR1 and CDR2 from the germline V gene are MNHNS and SASEGT. The CDR3 is CASSQDSYSGNTIYF. The CDR3 nucleotides are TGTGCCAGCAGTCAAGACAGTTACTCTGGAAACACCATATATTTT.

This clone was seen a handful of times. The rearrangement uses TRBV9 and TRBJ1-3, with D possibly being TRBD1 (6 bases). The CDR3 totals 15 residues. Germline V gives CDR1 SGDLS, CDR2 YYNGEE. Trimming left V 0 bases short and J 0 bases short, with 7 bases between. This chain's CDR3 is CASSVEGGSGNTIYF. The CDR3 DNA reads TGTGCCAGCAGCGTAGAAGGGGGCTCTGGAAACACCATATATTTT.

The chain employs TRBV29-1 and TRBJ1-6; D unclear. The CDR3 is 12 residues long. CDR1 and CDR2 (germline): SQVTM, ANQGSEA. The V end was cut by 5 bases, the J end by 6 bases, with 8 bases between. This CDR3 reads CSVSTGNSPLHF. Here the CDR3 DNA reads TGCAGCGTTTCGACGGGTAATTCACCCCTCCACTTT.

The rearrangement uses TRBV6-1 and TRBJ2-5; D remains ambiguous. CDR1 and CDR2 (germline): MNHNS, SASEGT. V lost 0 bases and J lost 3, with 5 bases in between. This CDR3 spans 13 amino acids. The DNA for the CDR3 is TGTGCCAGCAGTGAAGCGTACAAAGAGACCCAGTACTTC. Translated, it gives CASSEAYKETQYF.

This clone appeared a few times. The CDR3 DNA reads TGCGCCAGCAGCTTGGGAGGCGGAGATCAGCCCCAGCATTTT. Translated, it gives CASSLGGGDQPQHF. This chain links TRBV5-1 with TRBJ1-5; D unclear. Germline V CDR1 and CDR2: SGHRS, YFSETQ. The CDR3 runs to 14 residues. Trimming shortened V by 0 bases and J by 5 bases, and 9 bases separated the two germline ends.

CDR3 in amino acids: CASRATGGSGNTIYF. The CDR3 DNA sequence: TGTGCCAGCAGAGCAACAGGGGGCTCTGGAAACACCATATATTTT. This chain joins TRBV27 and TRBJ1-3, with 8 bases identical to TRBD1. Trimming cost V 6 bases and J 0 bases; bases outside gene matches: 4. This CDR3 has 15 amino acids. Germline V gene sequence: CDR1 MNHEY, CDR2 SMNVEV (reference sequence).

The V and J genes are TRBV27 and TRBJ1-4, with 7 nucleotides matching TRBD1. With 6 bases clipped from V and 3 bases from J, the junction kept 7 bases outside the gene matches. CDR3 length: 15 residues. Germline lookup yields CDR1 MNHEY and CDR2 SMNVEV (reference sequence). The CDR3 nucleotides read TGTGCCAGCAGCCAAAACAGGGGACCTAATGAAAAACTGTTTTTT. This gives the protein CASSQNRGPNEKLFF.

This chain connects TRBV27 to TRBJ2-7; D is perhaps TRBD2 (6 bases). The germline CDR1 and CDR2 sequences are MNHEY and SMNVEV (reference sequence). Between the trimmed V and J ends, which lost 1 base and 4 bases, there was a span of 11 bases. The CDR3 contains 14 residues. This CDR3 reads CASSLFGGMYEQYF. In nucleotides, the CDR3 is TGTGCCAGCAGTTTATTTGGGGGGATGTACGAGCAGTACTTC.

This sequence joins TRBV7-9 and TRBJ2-1; 10 nucleotides agree with TRBD1. V was pared by 4 bases and J by 8 bases, with 14 bases of the junction left unmatched. Germline assignment: CDR1 SEHNR and CDR2 FQNEAQ (reference sequence). This CDR3 spans 17 amino acids. The CDR3 reads CASSSETSGQGFDEQFF. The CDR3 nucleotides read TGTGCCAGCAGCTCTGAAACTTCGGGACAGGGGTTCGATGAGCAGTTCTTC.

The rearrangement links TRBV11-2 to TRBJ2-3; no definite D call. Germline V gene lookup returns CDR1 SGHAT and CDR2 FQNNGV. V was cut by 1 base and J by 1 base, with 9 bases left in between. The CDR3 consists of 15 residues. The CDR3 is CASSLGPPGTDTQYF. In nucleotides, the CDR3 is TGTGCCAGCAGCTTAGGTCCCCCGGGCACAGATACGCAGTATTTT.

V is TRBV4-1 and J is TRBJ2-7; D remains ambiguous. The CDR3 length is 16 residues. The germline V and J ends were trimmed by 1 base and 2 bases, with 15 bases remaining between them. Germline V gene lookup returns CDR1 MGHRA and CDR2 YSYEKL. CDR3 nucleotide sequence: TGCGCCAGCAGCCAAGTCCAAAGTCCAGGTCCCTACGAGCAGTACTTC. Amino acids: CASSQVQSPGPYEQYF.

CDR3 coding DNA: TGTGCCAGCAGTGTCAGGGAGGGAAATTCACCCCTCCACTTT. This gives the protein CASSVREGNSPLHF. The chain joins TRBV6-6 to TRBJ1-6; maybe TRBD1 (5 bases). The germline V and J ends were trimmed by 5 bases and 7 bases, with 12 bases remaining between them. CDR1 is MNHNY and CDR2 is SVGAGI in the germline V gene (reference sequence). The CDR3 is 14 amino acids.

V usage is TRBV20-1 and J usage is TRBJ2-7; 9 nucleotides agree with TRBD1. The CDR3 spans 11 residues. Germline V CDR1 and CDR2: DFQATT, SNEGSKA (reference sequence). This CDR3 is CRVGQGNEQYF. CDR3 sequence (DNA): TGCAGGGTCGGACAGGGGAACGAGCAGTACTTC.

Turning to this clone: The same CDR3 arises from other DNA sequences in this sample as well. This chain joins TRBV6-5 and TRBJ1-5; D gene uncertain. The V end lost 4 bases, the J end lost 3 bases, and 7 bases lay between the germline ends. The CDR3 length is 13 residues. Germline V CDR1 and CDR2: MNHEY, SVGAGI. The CDR3 reads CASSSHSNQPQHF. The CDR3 DNA is TGTGCCAGCAGTTCCCACTCCAATCAGCCCCAGCATTTT.

V is TRBV18 and J is TRBJ1-1; D is undetermined. V was trimmed by 4 bases and J by 3 bases, leaving 12 bases between them. Per the germline V gene, CDR1 is KGHSH and CDR2 is LQKENI. The CDR3 is 14 amino acids. The CDR3 loop is CASSRGSGDTEAFF. As DNA, the CDR3 is TGTGCCAGCTCACGCGGAAGCGGGGACACTGAAGCTTTCTTT.

V gene TRBV7-8 combines with J gene TRBJ1-1; D is unclear. CDR1 is SGHVS and CDR2 is FQNEAQ in the germline V gene. This CDR3 has 12 amino acids. The V end was cut by 4 bases, the J end by 7 bases, with 10 bases between. CDR3: CASSYPLLEAFF. CDR3 DNA sequence: TGTGCCAGCAGCTACCCCTTACTTGAAGCTTTCTTT.

This CDR3 is CASSYRLAGREANTQYF. DNA of the CDR3: TGTGCCAGCAGCTATCGATTAGCGGGGAGGGAAGCGAATACGCAGTATTTT. The rearrangement links TRBV7-2 to TRBJ2-3, with 8 bases aligning to TRBD2. CDR1 SGHTA and CDR2 FQGNSA come from the germline V gene. The J segment lost 7 bases and the V segment lost 4 bases, leaving 16 bases of the junction unmatched. The CDR3 is made up of 17 amino acids. Filled out from reference TRBV7-2 and TRBJ2-3, the complete variable domain reads GAGVSQSPSNKVTEKGKDVELRCDPISGHTALYWYRQSLGQGLEFLIYFQGNSAPDKSGLPSDRFSAERTGGSVSTLTIQRTQQEDSAVYLCASSYRLAGREANTQYFGPGTRLTVL.

This rearrangement joins TRBV4-1 to TRBJ1-2; 7 bases are shared with TRBD1. The CDR3 has 17 amino acids. Germline V CDR1 and CDR2: MGHRA, YSYEKL. V gave up 1 base and J gave up 4 bases; unmatched junction bases: 12. The CDR3 DNA is TGCGCCAGCAGCCAAGCCCTTTCGACAGGGTCCCGCTATGGCTACACCTTC. It specifies CASSQALSTGSRYGYTF.

The chain couples TRBV5-4 to TRBJ1-2; weak D call: TRBD1 (6 bases). Germline V gene lookup returns CDR1 SGHNT and CDR2 YYREEE (reference sequence). Trimming took 6 bases from V and 4 from J, leaving 13 bases between them. The CDR3 sequence is 13 residues long. The CDR3 DNA follows: TGTGCCAGCATGCAAGGGGGTGTCTATGGCTACACCTTC. Its translation: CASMQGGVYGYTF. Complete variable domain (other parts from reference TRBV5-4 and TRBJ1-2): ETGVTQSPTHLIKTRGQQVTLRCSSQSGHNTVSWYQQALGQGPQFIFQYYREEENGRGNFPPRFSGLQFPNYSSELNVNALELDDSALYLCASMQGGVYGYTFGSGTRLTVV.

The J gene is TRBJ1-4, the V gene TRBV29-1; D call uncertain. This CDR3 has 16 amino acids. V lost 3 bases and J lost 3, with 17 bases in between. Germline lookup yields CDR1 SQVTM and CDR2 ANQGSEA. Written as DNA, the CDR3 is TGCAGCGTTGATAAGGTCCGAGGAGGGTCTAATGAAAAACTGTTTTTT. This encodes CSVDKVRGGSNEKLFF.

The rearrangement uses TRBV7-9 and TRBJ2-7; 10 bases line up with TRBD1. Germline assignment: CDR1 SEHNR and CDR2 FQNEAQ (reference sequence). The CDR3 has 17 amino acids. Trimming cost V 5 bases and J 2 bases; bases outside gene matches: 12. The CDR3 region has the DNA TGTGCCAGCAGCCAGATGACAGGGGGCTATCAAGCCTACGAGCAGTACTTC. It codes for CASSQMTGGYQAYEQYF. Variable domain in full (rest from reference TRBV7-9 and TRBJ2-7): DTGVSQNPRHKITKRGQNVTFRCDPISEHNRLYWYRQTLGQGPEFLTYFQNEAQLEKSRLLSDRFSAERPKGSFSTLEIQRTEQGDSAMYLCASSQMTGGYQAYEQYFGPGTRLTVT.

The J gene is TRBJ2-1, the V gene TRBV7-2, with a tentative D call TRBD2 (5 bases). V gave up 2 bases and J gave up 4 bases, with 6 bases separating them. This CDR3 is 13 amino acids long. Germline lookup yields CDR1 SGHTA and CDR2 FQGNSA. CDR3 sequence: CASSLWTYNEQFF. The CDR3 bases are TGTGCCAGCAGCTTATGGACTTACAATGAGCAGTTCTTC.